This T cell receptor beta chain was profiled in a study of somatic mutations in cytotoxic T cells in rheumatoid arthritis. The repertoire was sequenced with immunoSEQ multiplex PCR; TCRdb's copy has only in-frame clones and lacks some. The data show about 20,000 clones, with around 84% seen just once and under 20% held by the top ten. On this clone: Its antigen is unidentified.

Per the germline V gene, CDR1 is LGHNT and CDR2 is FRNRAP. The CDR3 totals 17 residues. V lost 2 bases to trimming and J lost 6 bases, with 22 bases between them. General observations from the study: Over 20% of CD8+ cells belonged to the largest CD8+ clone in about an eighth of the 65 patients. Within the rheumatoid arthritis patients, CD8+ clonality went up as age increased (Spearman r ~ 0.49). The same was not true of the healthy controls.

The sequence derives from a woman aged 50 to 65 in good health. V gene TRBV12-5 combines with J gene TRBJ1-1; possible D gene TRBD1, 6 bases. Sequenced: CD8+ T cells sorted from blood. CDR3 DNA sequence: TGTGCTAGTGGTTTGAAAACGGGGGGCGAACCCCAGCCTGAAGCTTTCTTT. Translation gives CASGLKTGGEPQPEAFF.